The clone carrying this T cell receptor beta chain showed up just a few times. This sample's time point: patch test 2, 6 weeks after DPC sensitization. Treatment described: therapeutic diphenylcyclopropenone sensitization with weekly scalp DPC. Extraction of total RNA was performed on unfractionated whole blood. The germline V gene has CDR1 MDHEN and CDR2 SYDVKM. The V gene lost 5 bases and the J gene lost 9 bases, with 11 bases spanning the gap. The CDR3 is 12 residues long. This entry comes from a study of human T cells and chemical hapten exposure. Study-level information: Weekly scalp doses of diphenylcyclopropenone were given to patients during the approximately 25-week study.

Each cDNA molecule in the library carried unique molecular identifiers. One entry per CDR3 protein results from TCRdb running MiXCR on the RACE reads. The sample lists roughly 100,000 distinct CDR3 sequences; approximately 9.3% were seen once. The source of this sequence is a woman in her thirties or forties with alopecia areata. Some clones in this sample may be carry-over from other donors' samples. Source: whole blood, taken in connection with sensitization to the hapten diphenylcyclopropenone (DPC). The rearrangement links TRBV28 to TRBJ1-5; D is perhaps TRBD1 (6 bases). In nucleotides, the CDR3 is TGTGCCAGCAGTACCCGACAGGCGCCCCAGCATTTT. Residues: CASSTRQAPQHF.